This TCR beta chain derives from a study of T cell responses to AZD1222 COVID-19 vaccine. Germline V gives CDR1 WSHSY, CDR2 SAAADI. Trimming at V came to 4 bases and at J to 12 bases, leaving 5 bases not matched to a gene. This CDR3 has 11 residues. The assay was immunoSEQ multiplex PCR, and TCRdb's table has in-frame clones only and misses some. The sample includes 90,000 to 130,000 clones, 85% to 95% of them seen just once. The genes are TRBV10-2 and TRBJ2-7; 8 nucleotides match TRBD1. Sequences were derived from peripheral blood, sampled on day 0 of AZD1222 vaccination. The sequence was obtained from an adult in good health. The CDR3 nucleotides read TGCGCCAGCAGTGTACAGGGGGTTGGGTACTTC. This encodes CASSVQGVGYF.